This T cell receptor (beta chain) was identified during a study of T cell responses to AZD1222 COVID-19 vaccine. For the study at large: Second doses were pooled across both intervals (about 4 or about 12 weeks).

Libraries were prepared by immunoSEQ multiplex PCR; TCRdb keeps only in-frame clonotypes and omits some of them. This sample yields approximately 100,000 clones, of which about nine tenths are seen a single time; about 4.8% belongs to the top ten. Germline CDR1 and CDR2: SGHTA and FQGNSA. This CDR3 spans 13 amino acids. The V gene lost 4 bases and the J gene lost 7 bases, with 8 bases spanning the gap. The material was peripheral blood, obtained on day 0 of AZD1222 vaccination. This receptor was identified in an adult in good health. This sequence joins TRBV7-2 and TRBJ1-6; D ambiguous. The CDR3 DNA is TGTGCCAGCAGCTGGCAATCAAATTCACCCCTCCACTTT. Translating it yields CASSWQSNSPLHF.